This TCR beta chain originates from a study of response to subunit inactivated influenza vaccine. Overall study findings and caveats: Few additional T cells are recruited per seasonal influenza vaccination, authors suggested.

In regard to this clonotype: Its antigen is as yet unknown.

V lost 6 bases, J lost 0 bases, and 22 bases lay in between. The CDR3 runs to 18 residues. Germline CDR1 MNHNS, CDR2 SASEGT. TCRdb re-analysed the RT-PCR reads in MiXCR, keeping a single row per CDR3 protein. This sample has 550,000 to 800,000 distinct CDR3 sequences; approximately 14% occur once, and the top ten carry 11%. The source material was PBMCs from blood, sampled approximately 12 days after vaccination. This TCR came from a man between 45 and 60 years old who received an inactivated influenza vaccine. The genes are TRBV6-1 and TRBJ2-3; possibly TRBD1 for D (7 bases). The CDR3 DNA reads as TGTGCCAGCAGGCGGGACAGTCTTTACGGGGATAGCACAGATACGCAGTATTTT. Its translation: CASRRDSLYGDSTDTQYF.